This record covers a single T cell receptor beta chain. Its antigen is not known. Trimming removed 4 bases from V and 8 bases from J, with 14 bases in between. Germline V gene sequence: CDR1 SGHNT, CDR2 YYREEE (reference sequence). This CDR3 is 13 amino acids long. Profiled with immunoSEQ multiplex PCR; TCRdb holds only in-frame clones, not every one. The sample carries around 81,000 clones, under 85% recorded once. This sample stems from a study of neoadjuvant anti-PD-1 for oral cavity cancer. Turning to the study itself: Nivolumab at 3 mg/kg was mostly given biweekly, three to four doses, pre-surgery. Study-wide points: Higher pretreatment Treg/Th17 ratios tracked higher pretreatment blood clonality. Non-responders to neoadjuvant nivolumab had significantly more clonal PBMC T cells than responders.

V and J are TRBV5-4 and TRBJ2-3; weak D call: TRBD2 (5 bases). The origin of this receptor is a person aged 35 to 85 with oral cavity squamous cell carcinoma. Specimen: PBMCs, collected before nivolumab (anti-PD-1) treatment. Here the CDR3 DNA reads TGTGCCAGCAGCCCGTACGGGGTTGGTACGCAGTATTTT. Translated, it gives CASSPYGVGTQYF.